This passage covers 9 T cell receptor beta chains from one sample sequenced in a study of Graves' ophthalmopathy and Graves' hyperthyroidism (dated by TCRdb to between 2017 and 2018). Instrument on record: Illumina HiSeq 2000. For repertoire sequencing, TCR beta CDR3 regions were amplified from RNA transcripts. HTBI primers and the Qiagen OneStep RT-PCR kit were used in a first-round RT-PCR, which was followed by a second-round multiplex PCR, size selection and purification. Starting from the raw public reads, TCRdb applied fastp trimming at Q25, assembled clones with MiXCR and retained in-frame beta chains. Entries are consolidated by CDR3 protein sequence, retaining the most common genes and DNA. The sample includes about 1.2 million distinct CDR3 sequences, with about 38% observed a single time. The ten largest clones add up to roughly 10% of the sample. The sequenced sample was peripheral blood or thyroid tissue (not recorded which). The receptors stem from an adult man with Graves' hyperthyroidism.

This clonotype showed up just a few times. The genes are TRBV5-6 and TRBJ2-2; 14 bases line up with TRBD2. Germline CDR1 is SGHDT and CDR2 is YYEEEE. This CDR3 is built from 15 residues. The J segment lost 9 bases and the V segment lost 2 bases, leaving 3 bases of the junction unmatched. Written as DNA, the CDR3 is TGTGCCAGCAGCTTCGGGACTAGCGGGAGATGGGAGCTGTTTTTT. Protein: CASSFGTSGRWELFF.

In this sample, this clonotype turned up many times. The rearrangement links TRBV7-2 to TRBJ2-7; D gene uncertain. Between the trimmed V and J ends, which lost 4 bases and 1 base, there was a span of 8 bases. Germline CDR1 SGHTA, CDR2 FQGNSA. This CDR3 region has 13 residues. In DNA form, the CDR3 reads TGTGCCAGCAGCTATACACGATCCTACGAGCAGTACTTC. Protein product: CASSYTRSYEQYF.

Ten or more counts support this clonotype. The gene calls are TRBV10-3 and TRBJ1-1; 10 bases map to TRBD1. J was trimmed by 3 bases and V by 3 bases; bases with no gene match: 19. CDR3 size: 20 residues. The V gene's germline CDR1 is ENHRY and CDR2 SYGVKD. The chain's CDR3 is CAISEHPGIWTGTGDTEAFF. The CDR3 DNA reads as TGTGCCATCAGTGAACACCCTGGAATTTGGACCGGGACAGGGGACACTGAAGCTTTCTTT.

This clonotype has a handful of counts. The J gene is TRBJ1-6, the V gene TRBV15; 10 bases align to TRBD1. Looked up from germline, CDR1 is LNHNV and CDR2 is YYDKDF (reference sequence). The CDR3 loop spans 15 amino acids. J was trimmed by 6 bases and V by 4 bases; bases with no gene match: 3. Here the CDR3 reads CATSIDRGLNSPLHF. In DNA form, the CDR3 reads TGTGCCACCAGCATCGACAGGGGGCTTAATTCACCCCTCCACTTT.

This clonotype was seen ten or more times. The chain recombines TRBV7-8 with TRBJ1-2; 8 bases map to TRBD1. The germline gives CDR1 SGHVS, CDR2 FQNEAQ. V trimming: 6 bases; J trimming: 8 bases; junction bases outside the gene matches: 8. The CDR3 contains 13 residues. CDR3 sequence (DNA): TGTGCCAGCAGGCTTCGGACAGGGAACGGCTACACCTTC. This codes for CASRLRTGNGYTF.

This clonotype was counted between two and nine times. In DNA form, the CDR3 reads TGTGCCAGCAGTGGCAGGGTAACTGGGGCCAACGTCCTGACTTTC. Its protein is CASSGRVTGANVLTF. The chain uses TRBV2 and TRBJ2-6, with D maybe TRBD1 (5 bases). V was shortened by 4 bases and J by 2 bases, with 9 bases between the two germline ends. CDR3 size: 15 residues. CDR1 is SNHLY and CDR2 is FYNNEI in the germline V gene.

This clonotype was seen a few times. The chain has TRBV5-6 and TRBJ1-1, with TRBD1 identical over 8 bases. Germline CDR1 reads SGHDT; CDR2 reads YYEEEE. V lost 4 bases and J lost 2; bases outside the gene matches: 7. This CDR3 has 15 residues. The DNA of the CDR3 is TGTGCCAGCAGCCACAACGGACAGGGTAACACTGAAGCTTTCTTT. As protein: CASSHNGQGNTEAFF.

This clonotype was observed many times. This chain uses TRBV29-1 with TRBJ2-5, with D possibly called TRBD1 or TRBD2 (6 bases each). The germline V and J ends were trimmed by 1 base and 1 base, with 19 bases remaining between them. Per germline, CDR1 SQVTM and CDR2 ANQGSEA. CDR3 length: 17 residues. In DNA form, the CDR3 reads TGCAGCGTTGAAGTTTTGAAACAGGGAGGCAGCCAAGAGACCCAGTACTTC. It yields the protein CSVEVLKQGGSQETQYF. The variable domain in full, with the rest retrieved from reference TRBV29-1 and TRBJ2-5, is SAVISQKPSRDICQRGTSLTIQCQVDSQVTMMFWYRQQPGQSLTLIATANQGSEATYESGFVIDKFPISRPNLTFSTLTVSNMSPEDSSIYLCSVEVLKQGGSQETQYFGPGTRLLVL.

The chain couples TRBV7-6 to TRBJ1-2; 7 positions agree with TRBD1. The CDR3 has 15 residues. Germline lookup yields CDR1 SGHVS and CDR2 FNYEAQ. J lost 4 bases, V lost 2 bases, and 7 bases had no gene match. The CDR3 is CASSLMTGTGYGYTF. DNA for the CDR3: TGTGCCAGCAGCTTAATGACAGGGACCGGCTATGGCTACACCTTC.